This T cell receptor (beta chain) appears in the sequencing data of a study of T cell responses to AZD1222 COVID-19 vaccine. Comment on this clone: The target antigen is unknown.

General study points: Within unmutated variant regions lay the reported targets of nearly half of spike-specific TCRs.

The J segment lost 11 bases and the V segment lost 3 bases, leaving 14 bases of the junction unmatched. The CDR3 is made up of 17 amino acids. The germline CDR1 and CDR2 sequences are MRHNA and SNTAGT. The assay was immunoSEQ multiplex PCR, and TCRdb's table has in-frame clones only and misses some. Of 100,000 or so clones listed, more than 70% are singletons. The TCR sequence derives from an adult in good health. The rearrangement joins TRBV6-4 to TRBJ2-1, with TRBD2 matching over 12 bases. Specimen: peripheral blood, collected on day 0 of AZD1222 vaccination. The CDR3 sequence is CASSEQAGTSGPVQQFF. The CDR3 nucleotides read TGTGCCAGCAGTGAACAGGCCGGGACTAGCGGGCCGGTCCAGCAGTTCTTC.